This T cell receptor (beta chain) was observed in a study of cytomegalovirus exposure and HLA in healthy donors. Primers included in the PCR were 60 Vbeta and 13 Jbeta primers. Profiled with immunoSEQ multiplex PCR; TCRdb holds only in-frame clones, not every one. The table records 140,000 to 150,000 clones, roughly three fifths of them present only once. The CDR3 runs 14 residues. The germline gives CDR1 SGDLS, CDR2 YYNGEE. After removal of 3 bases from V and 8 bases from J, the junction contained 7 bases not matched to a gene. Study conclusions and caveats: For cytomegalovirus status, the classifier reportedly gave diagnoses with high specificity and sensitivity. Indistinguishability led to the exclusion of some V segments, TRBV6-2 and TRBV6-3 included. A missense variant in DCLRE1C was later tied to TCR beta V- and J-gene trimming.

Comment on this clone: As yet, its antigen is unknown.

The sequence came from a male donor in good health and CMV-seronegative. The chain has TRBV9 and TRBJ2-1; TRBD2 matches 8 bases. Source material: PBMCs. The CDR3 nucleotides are TGTGCCAGCAGCGCCAGCGGGGGAGCGGATGAGCAGTTCTTC. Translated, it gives CASSASGGADEQFF.